A selection of T cell receptor beta chains follows, all from one sample in a study of blood T cell repertoires in COVID-19. Produced via immunoSEQ multiplex PCR; TCRdb's table is partial and in-frame only. Of under 50,000 clones in the sample, around nine tenths were seen once. The sample consisted of peripheral blood. These receptors all come from a man in his sixties with COVID-19, enrolled during active disease. CDR3s include the opening cysteine and the closing phenylalanine or tryptophan. D genes are given only for firm matches. Some rows mark clone size as missing; the rest say once, few, many or name a class of expanded clone.

D,size,J,V,length,DNA,CDR3
-,once,TRBJ1-5,TRBV7-9,13,TGTGCCAGCAGCTCTCAGGGAAATCAGCCCCAGCATTTT,CASSSQGNQPQHF
-,-,TRBJ2-1,TRBV7-9,11,TGTGCCAGCAGCCCAGGAAATGAGCAGTTCTTC,CASSPGNEQFF
-,-,TRBJ1-1,TRBV5-6,13,TGTGCCAGCAGCGGAACAGGGCGCCCTGAAGCTTTCTTT,CASSGTGRPEAFF
TRBD1,-,TRBJ2-6,TRBV7-8,16,TGTGCCAGCAGCGTAACAGGGGGCCCTGGGGCCAACGTCCTGACTTTC,CASSVTGGPGANVLTF
-,-,TRBJ2-2,TRBV6-1,15,TGTGCCAGCAGTGAACCCGGCGAACAGACCGGGGAGCTGTTTTTT,CASSEPGEQTGELFF
-,-,TRBJ2-2,TRBV6-6,15,TGTGCCAGCAGTGCTACAGGGAGCGACACCGGGGAGCTGTTTTTT,CASSATGSDTGELFF
TRBD2,-,TRBJ2-1,TRBV5-6,12,TGTGCCAGCAGCGCCGGGGGGTATGAGCAGTTCTTC,CASSAGGYEQFF
-,-,TRBJ1-1,TRBV19,13,TGTGCCAGTAGTATATTGACTAACACTGAAGCTTTCTTT,CASSILTNTEAFF
-,-,TRBJ2-5,TRBV20-1,11,TGCAGTGTCGCAGGGGAAGAGACCCAGTACTTC,CSVAGEETQYF
-,-,TRBJ2-5,TRBV3-1/TRBV3-2,16,TGTGCCAGCAGCCAAGCCAGTACTAGCAGGCAAGAGACCCAGTACTTC,CASSQASTSRQETQYF
TRBD2,-,TRBJ2-3,TRBV7-9,16,TGTGCCAGCAGCGCCGGGACTAGCGGGGGAGGAGATACGCAGTATTTT,CASSAGTSGGGDTQYF
-,-,TRBJ1-5,TRBV5-6,14,TGTGCCAGCAGCTTGGACAGCTCTGATCAGCCCCAGCATTTT,CASSLDSSDQPQHF
-,-,TRBJ1-6,TRBV7-9,13,TGTGCCAGCAGCTCACCTCAGGGTTTACCCCTCCACTTT,CASSSPQGLPLHF
-,-,TRBJ1-3,TRBV5-1,14,TGCGCCAGCAGCCCAGAGAGGTCTGGAAACACCATATATTTT,CASSPERSGNTIYF
TRBD2,-,TRBJ2-1,TRBV11-2,16,TGTGCCAGCAGCTTAAGGTGGGCGGGAGGGCCTCAAAGAAAGTTCTTC,CASSLRWAGGPQRKFF
-,-,TRBJ1-6,TRBV5-1,15,TGCGCCAGCAGCTTTAGGAGCTCCTATAATTCACCCCTCCACTTT,CASSFRSSYNSPLHF
-,-,TRBJ2-2,TRBV7-7,15,TGTGCTAGCAGCTGGGGCCTCGCGAACACCGGGGAGCTGTTTTTT,CASSWGLANTGELFF
TRBD2,-,TRBJ2-7,TRBV13,13,TGTGCCAGCAGCCAGACTAGCGGCTACGAGCAGTACTTC,CASSQTSGYEQYF
-,-,TRBJ1-3,TRBV4-2,17,TGTGCCAGCAGCCAAGTCGTCGGGCGGGAGAGCGGAAACACCATATATTTT,CASSQVVGRESGNTIYF
-,once,TRBJ2-7,TRBV11-2,18,TGTGCCAGCAGCTTAGACAGCTTAGGGAATATCCGCGGGCACGAGCAGTACTTC,CASSLDSLGNIRGHEQYF
-,-,TRBJ2-5,TRBV28,11,TGTGCCAGCAGCTTACGGTGGACCCAGTACTTC,CASSLRWTQYF
-,-,TRBJ2-2,TRBV6-5,13,TGTGCCACCTCGGAGGGCCGGGTCGGGGAGCTGTTTTTT,CATSEGRVGELFF
-,-,TRBJ1-6,TRBV3-1/TRBV3-2,14,TGTGCCAGCAGCCTTCGGGGGAAAGTTTCACCCCTCCACTTT,CASSLRGKVSPLHF
TRBD1,-,TRBJ1-1,TRBV29-1,15,TGCAGCGTTTCGGGGCAGGGGGGATTGAACACTGAAGCTTTCTTT,CSVSGQGGLNTEAFF
-,-,TRBJ1-1,TRBV28,16,TGTGCCAGCAGTTTAACAATCTGGGGGCCAGGCACTGAAGCTTTCTTT,CASSLTIWGPGTEAFF
TRBD1,-,TRBJ1-5,TRBV6-5,15,TGTGCCAGCATCCCGAGGGGGCAGAGCAATCAGCCCCAGCATTTT,CASIPRGQSNQPQHF
TRBD1,-,TRBJ2-7,TRBV19,13,TGTGCCAGTAGTCCCCGGGACAGGGGCGAGCAGTACTTC,CASSPRDRGEQYF
-,-,TRBJ1-4,TRBV5-1,14,TGCGCCAGCACCTTAGGACAGCGTAATGAAAAACTGTTTTTT,CASTLGQRNEKLFF
TRBD2,-,TRBJ2-1,TRBV5-1,16,TGCGCCAGCAGCCCCAATAAGGCTAGCGGACTGAATGAGCAGTTCTTC,CASSPNKASGLNEQFF
TRBD2,-,TRBJ2-7,TRBV6-5,15,TGTGCCAGCAGGAAGGGGCGGGAGGGCCTGGGCGAGCAGTACTTC,CASRKGREGLGEQYF
-,-,TRBJ2-2,TRBV7-3,14,TGTGCCAGCAGCCCCGGGGTATACACCGGGGAGCTGTTTTTT,CASSPGVYTGELFF
-,-,TRBJ2-7,TRBV5-4,12,TGTGCCAGCAGCTTGAACACCTACGAGCAGTACTTC,CASSLNTYEQYF
TRBD2,-,TRBJ2-3,TRBV6-4,13,TGTGCCAGCAGTGCTAGCGGGAGCGATACGCAGTATTTT,CASSASGSDTQYF
TRBD1,-,TRBJ1-2,TRBV28,16,TGTGCCAGCAGTCGGGTTCGGGACAGCACTAACTATGGCTACACCTTC,CASSRVRDSTNYGYTF
TRBD1,-,TRBJ2-1,TRBV14,16,TGTGCCAGCAGCCGCCTGGGGACAGGGGCCTACAATGAGCAGTTCTTC,CASSRLGTGAYNEQFF
-,-,TRBJ2-1,TRBV19,14,TGTGCCAGTAGTATAAGCCCTGACAGAGGAGAGCAGTTCTTC,CASSISPDRGEQFF
TRBD1,-,TRBJ2-1,TRBV19,14,TGTGCCAGTCAAAAGGGACAGGGTGGGAATGAGCAGTTCTTC,CASQKGQGGNEQFF
-,-,TRBJ1-1,TRBV3-1/TRBV3-2,17,TGTGCCAGCAGCCAAGGTCGGACAGTGTTTGGACCCACTGAAGCTTTCTTT,CASSQGRTVFGPTEAFF
TRBD2,-,TRBJ2-1,TRBV2,14,TGTGCCAGCACTTTGACTAGCGGGAGGGGTGAGCAGTTCTTC,CASTLTSGRGEQFF
TRBD2,-,TRBJ2-3,TRBV6-1,15,TGTGCCAGCAGTGAGACTAGCGGGAGGATAGATACGCAGTATTTT,CASSETSGRIDTQYF
TRBD1,-,TRBJ1-4,TRBV15,17,TGTGCCACCAGCCCGCTCCCGACAGGGGGGTTTGGTGAAAAACTGTTTTTT,CATSPLPTGGFGEKLFF
-,-,TRBJ1-2,TRBV27,11,TGTGCCAGCAGTTCGGGGGGCGGCTACACCTTC,CASSSGGGYTF
TRBD2,-,TRBJ2-3,TRBV6-5,13,TGTGCCAGCAGCACCCCGACTAGCGGGAGTTTGAATTTT,CASSTPTSGSLNF
TRBD2,-,TRBJ2-1,TRBV11-2,16,TGTGCCAGCAGCTTAGGGGGGCCTAGCGGGACCCAGGAGCAGTTCTTC,CASSLGGPSGTQEQFF
TRBD1,-,TRBJ1-1,TRBV6-5,15,TGTGCCAGCAGAGGACAGGGGGCGGGGGACACTGAAGCTTTCTTT,CASRGQGAGDTEAFF
-,-,TRBJ1-3,TRBV28,13,TGTGCCAGCAGGGGGGGGCCTGGAAACACCATATATTTT,CASRGGPGNTIYF
TRBD1,few,TRBJ1-5,TRBV15,15,TGTGCCACCAGCAGAGACCCAGGGGGTAATCAGCCCCAGCATTTT,CATSRDPGGNQPQHF
TRBD1,-,TRBJ2-5,TRBV7-2,14,TGTGCCAGCAGCTTAGGACAGGGGTTCGAGACCCAGTACTTC,CASSLGQGFETQYF
-,-,TRBJ1-6,TRBV11-2,19,TGTGCCAGCAGCTTAGATTTCGGGACTCATACGAGGGGTAATTCACCCCTCCACTTT,CASSLDFGTHTRGNSPLHF
-,-,TRBJ2-7,TRBV5-6,14,TGTGCCAGCAGCCCAGACGGACTGATCTACGAGCAGTACTTC,CASSPDGLIYEQYF
-,-,TRBJ1-5,TRBV7-6,15,TGTGCCAGCAGCCCCTGGAGGGGAGGTAATCAGCCCCAGCATTTT,CASSPWRGGNQPQHF
-,-,TRBJ1-5,TRBV20-1,15,TGCAGTGCTAGTAGTCCCGGACAGTTCAATCAGCCCCAGCATTTT,CSASSPGQFNQPQHF
-,-,TRBJ2-5,TRBV11-2,13,TGTGCCAGCAGTGGGACAATACAAGAGACCCAGTACTTC,CASSGTIQETQYF
TRBD2,-,TRBJ2-1,TRBV7-2,15,TGTGCCAGCAGCACCGGACTAGCGGGAGTCTATGAGCAGTTCTTC,CASSTGLAGVYEQFF
-,-,TRBJ1-6,TRBV10-3,15,TGTGCCATCAGTGAGAACTCCCTTTCCAATTCACCCCTCCACTTT,CAISENSLSNSPLHF
-,once,TRBJ1-1,TRBV18,13,TGTGCCAGCTCCATAGATAAGAACACTGAAGCTTTCTTT,CASSIDKNTEAFF
-,few,TRBJ2-7,TRBV5-1,15,TGCGCCAGCAGCTTGGATCTTCCAGGGACCTACGAGCAGTACTTC,CASSLDLPGTYEQYF
-,-,TRBJ2-7,TRBV4-1,14,TGCGCCAGCAGCCAAGTATTGGGCGGGACCGAGCAGTACTTC,CASSQVLGGTEQYF
-,-,TRBJ2-7,TRBV4-2,15,TGTGCCAGCAGCCAAGATCTCGAGGCAGGGTACGAGCAGTACTTC,CASSQDLEAGYEQYF